This TCR beta chain was profiled in a study of cytomegalovirus exposure and HLA in healthy donors. General study findings and limits: Listed as cytomegalovirus-associated were 164 TCR beta chains.

From the roughly 110-subject validation cohort, which was separate from the roughly 610-subject first cohort, the donors were drawn. Only in-frame clones appear in the TCRdb table, and some are missing; sequencing was by immunoSEQ multiplex PCR. The table includes approximately 170,000 clones, around four fifths detected once. The germline V gene encodes CDR1 WSHSY and CDR2 SAAADI. V lost 6 bases and J lost 3; bases outside the gene matches: 4. The CDR3 extends over 14 amino acids. For this clone: Its specificity is unknown.

The sample taken for sequencing was PBMCs. This chain links TRBV10-2 with TRBJ2-7, with TRBD2 identical over 11 bases. The sequence was collected from a man aged 25-45 years in good health and CMV-seropositive. CDR3 amino acids: CASRLAGVVYEQYF. CDR3 nucleotide sequence: TGCGCCAGCAGACTAGCGGGGGTCGTCTACGAGCAGTACTTC.